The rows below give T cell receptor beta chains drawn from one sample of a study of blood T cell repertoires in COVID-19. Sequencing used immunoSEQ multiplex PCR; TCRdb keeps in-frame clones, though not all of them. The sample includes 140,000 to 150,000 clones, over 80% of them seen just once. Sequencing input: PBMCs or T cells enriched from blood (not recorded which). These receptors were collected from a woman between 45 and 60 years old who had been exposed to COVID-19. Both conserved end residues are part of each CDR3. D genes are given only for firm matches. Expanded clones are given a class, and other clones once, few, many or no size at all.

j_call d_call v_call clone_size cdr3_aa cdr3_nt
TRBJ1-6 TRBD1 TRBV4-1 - CASSQEALPGQGFSPLHF TGCGCCAGCAGCCAAGAGGCACTTCCGGGACAGGGTTTTTCACCCCTCCACTTT
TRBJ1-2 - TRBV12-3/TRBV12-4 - CASSLGLFGYTF TGTGCCAGCAGCCTGGGACTCTTTGGCTACACCTTC
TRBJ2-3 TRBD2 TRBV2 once CASRGTSGSRTDTQYF TGTGCCAGCAGGGGGACTAGCGGGAGTCGCACAGATACGCAGTATTTT
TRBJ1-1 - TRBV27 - CASSPGPRGNTEAFF TGTGCCAGCAGCCCAGGCCCCCGGGGGAACACTGAAGCTTTCTTT
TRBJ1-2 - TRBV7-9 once CASSPAGSFYGYTF TGTGCCAGCAGCCCGGCAGGTTCTTTCTATGGCTACACCTTC
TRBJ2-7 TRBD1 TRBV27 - CASRRDREQYF TGTGCCAGCAGGCGGGACAGGGAGCAGTACTTC
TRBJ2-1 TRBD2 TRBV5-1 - CASSLAGGNEQFF TGCGCCAGCAGCTTGGCCGGGGGGAATGAGCAGTTCTTC
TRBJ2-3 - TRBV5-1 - CASSSISTDTQYF TGCGCCAGCAGCTCTATCAGCACAGATACGCAGTATTTT
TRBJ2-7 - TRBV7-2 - CASSLYGGAYEQYF TGTGCCAGCAGCTTATATGGCGGGGCCTACGAGCAGTACTTC
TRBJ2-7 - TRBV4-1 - CASSQDLRGSSYEQYF TGCGCCAGCAGCCAAGATCTTCGGGGTAGCTCCTACGAGCAGTACTTC
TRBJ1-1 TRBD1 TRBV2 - CASRTGLNTEAFF TGTGCCAGCAGGACAGGGTTGAACACTGAAGCTTTCTTT
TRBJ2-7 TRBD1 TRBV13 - CASSYGRGKTGPDF TGTGCCAGCAGCTACGGACGAGGAAAGACAGGGCCTGACTTC
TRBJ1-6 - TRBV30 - CAWSVVGGKSYNSPLHF TGTGCCTGGAGTGTGGTTGGGGGGAAGTCCTATAATTCACCCCTCCACTTT
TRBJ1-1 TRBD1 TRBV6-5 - CASSYAGTGLWAFF TGTGCCAGCAGTTACGCGGGGACAGGCCTATGGGCTTTCTTT
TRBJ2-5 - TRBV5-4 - CASSFPGQETQYF TGTGCCAGCAGCTTTCCAGGCCAAGAGACCCAGTACTTC
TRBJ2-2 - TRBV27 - CASSGNTGELFF TGTGCCAGTAGCGGGAACACCGGGGAGCTGTTTTTT
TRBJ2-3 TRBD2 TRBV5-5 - CASSSLSGNTDTQYF TGTGCCAGCAGCTCACTTAGCGGGAACACAGATACGCAGTATTTT
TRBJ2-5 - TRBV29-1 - CSAWPPQGILTETQYF TGCAGCGCTTGGCCCCCACAGGGAATTTTAACCGAGACCCAGTACTTC
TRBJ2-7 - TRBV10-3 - CAISNRDEQYF TGTGCCATCAGTAACAGGGACGAGCAGTACTTC
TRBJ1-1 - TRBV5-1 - CASSLTFVGLFRGNTEAFF TGCGCCAGCAGCTTGACGTTCGTGGGTCTTTTCAGGGGGAACACTGAAGCTTTCTTT
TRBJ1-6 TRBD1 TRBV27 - CASSPGQENSPLHF TGTGCCAGCAGTCCGGGACAGGAAAATTCACCCCTCCACTTT
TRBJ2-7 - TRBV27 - CASSLSAGMAYEQYF TGTGCCAGCAGTTTATCGGCAGGGATGGCCTACGAGCAGTACTTC
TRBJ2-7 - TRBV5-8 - CASSLVSGNEQYF TGTGCCAGCAGCTTGGTTTCAGGGAATGAGCAGTACTTC
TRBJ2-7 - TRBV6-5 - CASRLQVSAEQYF TGTGCCAGCAGGTTACAGGTATCTGCCGAGCAGTACTTC
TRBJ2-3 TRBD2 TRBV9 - CASSRGLVRSTDTQYF TGTGCCAGCAGCAGGGGACTAGTGCGAAGCACAGATACGCAGTATTTT
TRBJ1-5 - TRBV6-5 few CASSYRTANQPQHF TGTGCCAGCAGTTACAGGACAGCTAATCAGCCCCAGCATTTT
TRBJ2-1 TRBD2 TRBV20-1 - CSASSGRGYNEQFF TGCAGTGCTAGTAGCGGGAGGGGCTACAATGAGCAGTTCTTC